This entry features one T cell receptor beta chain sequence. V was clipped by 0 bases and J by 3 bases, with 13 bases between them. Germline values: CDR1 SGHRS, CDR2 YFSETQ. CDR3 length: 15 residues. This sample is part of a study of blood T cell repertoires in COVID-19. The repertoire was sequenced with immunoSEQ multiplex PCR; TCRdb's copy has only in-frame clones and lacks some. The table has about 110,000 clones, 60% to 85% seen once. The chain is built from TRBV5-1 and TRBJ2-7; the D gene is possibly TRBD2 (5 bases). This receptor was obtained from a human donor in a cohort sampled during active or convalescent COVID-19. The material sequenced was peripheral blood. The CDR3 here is CASSLAPGKGYEQYF. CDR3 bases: TGCGCCAGCAGCTTGGCCCCCGGGAAGGGCTACGAGCAGTACTTC.